The 22 T cell receptor beta chains below all came from one sample that was sequenced in a study of blood T cell repertoires in COVID-19. Clones were read by immunoSEQ multiplex PCR, and TCRdb kept only the in-frame ones, dropping some. The sample carries about 110,000 clones, over 60% recorded once. Sequenced material: peripheral blood. These receptors came from a woman older than 75 with acute or convalescent COVID-19.

J is TRBJ1-1 and V is TRBV5-5; D remains ambiguous. CDR1 and CDR2 (germline): SGHKS, YYEKEE (reference sequence). V gave up 5 bases and J gave up 0 bases, with 5 bases separating them. This CDR3 comprises 12 residues. The CDR3 region is CASSVMNTEAFF. DNA of the CDR3: TGTGCCAGCAGTGTCATGAACACTGAAGCTTTCTTT.

The CDR3 sequence: CASSQGLTTDTQYF. As DNA, the CDR3 is TGTGCCAGCAGCCAGGGACTTACCACAGATACGCAGTATTTT. The chain carries TRBV7-2 and TRBJ2-3, with D possibly matching TRBD2 (6 bases). This CDR3 comprises 14 residues. Trimming left V 5 bases short and J 2 bases short, with 11 bases between. Germline V gives CDR1 SGHTA, CDR2 FQGNSA.

V usage is TRBV29-1 and J usage is TRBJ1-1; D call uncertain. V was clipped by 7 bases and J by 1 base, with 13 bases between them. The V gene's germline CDR1 is SQVTM and CDR2 ANQGSEA. This CDR3 has 13 amino acids. Here the CDR3 DNA reads TGCAGCGGAACGACTCGCTCGAACACTGAAGCTTTCTTT. This encodes CSGTTRSNTEAFF. Full variable domain (missing parts from reference TRBV29-1 and TRBJ1-1): SAVISQKPSRDICQRGTSLTIQCQVDSQVTMMFWYRQQPGQSLTLIATANQGSEATYESGFVIDKFPISRPNLTFSTLTVSNMSPEDSSIYLCSGTTRSNTEAFFGQGTRLTVV.

The chain employs TRBV21-1 and TRBJ2-1; TRBD2 reflects the table's D call only, with no check against the DNA. TRBV21-1 is recorded as a pseudogene. The CDR3 loop spans 13 amino acids. The DNA of the CDR3 is TGTGCCAGCAGCAAAGGACCTAGGAATGAGCAGTTCTTC. Its translation: CASSKGPRNEQFF.

The rearrangement joins TRBV28 to TRBJ2-1; 8 bases are shared with TRBD2. The CDR3 consists of 15 residues. Germline trimming cut 2 bases from V and 3 bases from J; bases unmatched to any gene: 3. CDR1 and CDR2 from the germline V gene are MDHEN and SYDVKM. This CDR3 is CASSLRTSYYNEQFF. The CDR3 DNA reads TGTGCCAGCAGTTTAAGGACTAGCTACTACAATGAGCAGTTCTTC.

V and J are TRBV6-1 and TRBJ2-2; the D gene is possibly TRBD1 (5 bases). Germline assignment: CDR1 MNHNS and CDR2 SASEGT. V dropped 3 bases and J dropped 6 bases, with 8 bases sitting between them. The CDR3 sequence is 13 residues long. The CDR3 coding sequence is TGTGCCAGCAGTGAGTCAGGGCCCGGGGAGCTGTTTTTT. This codes for CASSESGPGELFF.

This chain connects TRBV30 to TRBJ1-1; TRBD1 matches 7 bases. Germline values: CDR1 GTSNPN, CDR2 SVGIG (reference sequence). Losses at the gene ends were 5 bases for V and 5 bases for J; bases not matched to a gene: 8. The CDR3 is made up of 13 amino acids. CDR3 DNA: TGTGCCTGGGGGTCCCAGGGGGGTACTGAAGCTTTCTTT. Protein product: CAWGSQGGTEAFF.

The J gene is TRBJ1-5, the V gene TRBV27; D is uncertain. Germline V gives CDR1 MNHEY, CDR2 SMNVEV (reference sequence). The CDR3 spans 15 residues. Trimming shortened V by 0 bases and J by 4 bases, and 10 bases separated the two germline ends. CDR3 loop: CASSLSFIMNQPQHF. The CDR3 coding sequence is TGTGCCAGCAGTTTATCTTTCATCATGAATCAGCCCCAGCATTTT.

This clone was picked up a small number of times. The J gene is TRBJ2-6, the V gene TRBV5-6; D is possibly TRBD1 (6 bases). Per germline, CDR1 SGHDT and CDR2 YYEEEE. V was shortened by 1 base and J by 2 bases, with 13 bases between the two germline ends. The CDR3 is 17 amino acids. CDR3 sequence: CASSLSDRPPGANVLTF. Written as DNA, the CDR3 is TGTGCCAGCAGCTTGTCCGACAGGCCGCCTGGGGCCAACGTCCTGACTTTC.

The chain has TRBV21-1 and TRBJ2-1; no check of the table's D call, TRBD2, against the DNA was made. TRBV21-1 is labeled a pseudogene. The CDR3 is 17 amino acids. The CDR3 DNA reads TGTGCCAGCAGCAAGGAGGGAGTCTACAATGAGTACAATGAGCAGTTCTTC. Protein: CASSKEGVYNEYNEQFF.

The chain recombines TRBV11-2 with TRBJ2-2; a weak D match, TRBD2 (5 bases). Germline V gene sequence: CDR1 SGHAT, CDR2 FQNNGV. V dropped 2 bases and J dropped 5 bases, with 12 bases sitting between them. There are 15 residues in the CDR3. DNA for the CDR3: TGTGCCAGCAGCTTACCTCGGGAAAGTACCGGGGAGCTGTTTTTT. Protein product: CASSLPRESTGELFF.

This clone was detected a few times. The genes are TRBV28 and TRBJ1-2; 7 positions agree with TRBD1. The V and J ends lost 5 bases and 9 bases, in that order; junction bases with no gene match: 15. Germline assignment: CDR1 MDHEN and CDR2 SYDVKM. This CDR3 contains 15 residues. CDR3 nucleotide sequence: TGTGCCAGCAGTCGCACCTCCATCGGGACAGATCGCTACACCTTC. It codes for CASSRTSIGTDRYTF.

This chain links TRBV5-6 with TRBJ2-6; D remains unclear. Trimming removed 4 bases at V and 0 bases at J, with 5 bases between. The length of the CDR3 is 14 residues. In germline, CDR1 is SGHDT, CDR2 YYEEEE. CDR3 sequence (DNA): TGTGCCAGCAGCCTCAGCTCTGGGGCCAACGTCCTGACTTTC. Translating it yields CASSLSSGANVLTF. The full variable domain, with the rest looked up from reference TRBV5-6 and TRBJ2-6, is DAGVTQSPTHLIKTRGQQVTLRCSPKSGHDTVSWYQQALGQGPQFIFQYYEEEERQRGNFPDRFSGHQFPNYSSELNVNALLLGDSALYLCASSLSSGANVLTFGAGSRLTVL.

The V call is TRBV29-1, the J call TRBJ2-1, with TRBD1 as a possible D gene (6 bases). Trimming pared 4 bases from V and 7 bases from J, leaving 8 bases between. This CDR3 contains 11 residues. The germline V gene has CDR1 SQVTM and CDR2 ANQGSEA. The CDR3 DNA reads TGCAGCGTTGGGGGGCGGAATGAGCAGTTCTTC. Translating gives CSVGGRNEQFF.

The chain has TRBV7-8 and TRBJ2-1; 13 bases align to TRBD2. With 1 base clipped from V and 10 bases from J, the junction kept 7 bases outside the gene matches. Germline V gene data show CDR1 as SGHVS and CDR2 as FQNEAQ. The CDR3 runs to 16 residues. DNA for the CDR3: TGTGCCAGCAGCTTAGAGGGGACTAGCGGGAAGTGGGAGCAGTTCTTC. This gives the protein CASSLEGTSGKWEQFF.

The chain recombines TRBV5-1 with TRBJ1-3; TRBD1 agrees at 9 bases. With 3 bases clipped from V and 5 bases from J, the junction kept 3 bases outside the gene matches. CDR3 size: 14 residues. Germline assignment: CDR1 SGHRS and CDR2 YFSETQ. The CDR3 DNA follows: TGCGCCAGCAGCTCGGGGACAGGGAGAAACACCATATATTTT. Translation gives CASSSGTGRNTIYF.

The chain has TRBV29-1 and TRBJ1-3; D remains unclear. CDR3 length: 12 amino acids. Germline V CDR1 and CDR2: SQVTM, ANQGSEA. CDR3: CGEQISGNTIYF. In DNA, the CDR3 is TGCGGAGAGCAGATCTCTGGAAACACCATATATTTT.

The gene calls are TRBV19 and TRBJ1-5, with 7 bases matching TRBD1. Trimming removed 4 bases from V and 5 bases from J; junction bases left unmatched: 8. CDR1 and CDR2 (germline): LNHDA, SQIVND (reference sequence). This CDR3 has 15 amino acids. Written as DNA, the CDR3 is TGTGCCAGTAGTAGGATAGACAGGGACCATCAGCCCCAGCATTTT. Its translation: CASSRIDRDHQPQHF.

This chain joins TRBV6-2 or TRBV6-3 and TRBJ2-7; D might be TRBD1 (6 bases). The CDR3 spans 13 residues. Trimming cost V 5 bases and J 2 bases, with 10 bases left between them. Germline V CDR1 and CDR2: MNHEY, SVGEGT. The CDR3 bases are TGTGCCAGCAGTCGACAGGCGACCTACGAGCAGTACTTC. This translates into CASSRQATYEQYF.

This chain uses TRBV27 with TRBJ1-1; 8 nucleotides match TRBD1. CDR1 is MNHEY and CDR2 is SMNVEV in the germline V gene (reference sequence). J lost 1 base, V lost 6 bases, and 13 bases had no gene match. The CDR3 has 17 amino acids. The CDR3 loop is CASSWGEGTGRNTEAFF. CDR3 nucleotides: TGTGCCAGCAGCTGGGGGGAGGGGACAGGTCGGAACACTGAAGCTTTCTTT.

V gene TRBV6-6 combines with J gene TRBJ2-1, with D possibly being TRBD1 (6 bases). This CDR3 region has 16 residues. Per germline, CDR1 MNHNY and CDR2 SVGAGI (reference sequence). With 0 bases removed from V and 0 bases from J, the gap between germline ends came to 9 bases. The CDR3: CASSYSVDSSYNEQFF. The DNA of the CDR3 is TGTGCCAGCAGTTACTCCGTGGACAGCTCCTACAATGAGCAGTTCTTC.

The rearrangement uses TRBV19 and TRBJ1-5; D is uncertain. Trimming shortened V by 4 bases and J by 1 base, and 5 bases separated the two germline ends. CDR3 length equals 13 residues. Germline CDR1 LNHDA, CDR2 SQIVND (reference sequence). The CDR3 spells CASSRASNQPQHF. As DNA, the CDR3 is TGTGCCAGTAGTAGGGCAAGCAATCAGCCCCAGCATTTT.